This T cell receptor (beta chain) stems from a study of blood T cell repertoires in COVID-19. As for the study in general: Collection of acute and convalescent COVID-19 samples took place in the United States, Italy and Spain. T cells, B-cell-depleted T cells, or PBMCs supplied cDNA or gDNA.

The CDR3 spans 18 residues. Germline CDR1 is LGHNA and CDR2 is YSLEER. V gave up 1 base and J gave up 4 bases; unmatched junction bases: 11. In the study's own analysis: The assay estimated nucleated cells by amplifying reference gene primers. The data were produced by immunoSEQ multiplex PCR, yet TCRdb's version contains in-frame clones alone and is incomplete. Clone size and V and J calls were adopted from that table, with D and trimming inferred from the DNA. The sample includes around 99,000 clones, 60% to 85% of them seen just once. The chain carries TRBV4-3 and TRBJ1-4; 8 bases agree with TRBD1. Sequencing was performed on peripheral blood. This TCR was recovered from a woman older than 75 with active or convalescent COVID-19. CDR3 amino acids: CASSQARGQGVGNEKLFF. The CDR3 DNA reads TGCGCCAGCAGCCAAGCAAGAGGACAGGGAGTGGGTAATGAAAAACTGTTTTTT.